One and the same sample provided the 20 T cell receptor beta chains below, sequenced in a study of technical replicates of blood from a handful of donors. The method was immunoSEQ multiplex PCR; TCRdb's version includes in-frame clones alone and lacks a portion of them. The sample includes roughly 76,000 clones, just under 95% of them seen just once. The sequenced sample consisted of T cells isolated from PBMCs. The receptors derive from a human donor in good health.

The chain couples TRBV18 to TRBJ2-7; TRBD2 is a possible D gene (6 bases). The CDR3 sequence is 16 residues long. Trimming removed 0 bases at V and 0 bases at J, with 12 bases between. Germline CDR1 and CDR2: KGHSH and LQKENI. The CDR3, as DNA: TGTGCCAGCTCACCACCTGTTAGCGGCTACTCCTACGAGCAGTACTTC. Translation gives CASSPPVSGYSYEQYF.

The chain employs TRBV7-6 and TRBJ1-2; D possibly corresponds to TRBD1 (5 bases). This CDR3 comprises 16 residues. CDR1 and CDR2 (germline): SGHVS, FNYEAQ. V was shortened by 3 bases and J by 3 bases, with 17 bases between the two germline ends. CDR3 residues: CASSFLADNFYYGYTF. The CDR3 region has the DNA TGTGCCAGCAGCTTCCTCGCGGACAATTTTTACTATGGCTACACCTTC.

The chain combines TRBV27 with TRBJ2-7; 11 bases agree with TRBD2. The CDR3 consists of 15 residues. The germline CDR1 and CDR2 sequences are MNHEY and SMNVEV (reference sequence). V trimming: 3 bases; J trimming: 5 bases; junction bases outside the gene matches: 6. The CDR3 bases are TGTGCCAGCAGTTTTTTAGCGGGAGGGCCGAACGAGCAGTACTTC. Translation: CASSFLAGGPNEQYF.

The J gene is TRBJ2-1, the V gene TRBV6-1; D is perhaps TRBD2 (5 bases). Per germline, CDR1 MNHNS and CDR2 SASEGT. The ends were cut back, 4 bases at V and 7 bases at J, with 17 bases in the middle. The CDR3 covers 15 residues. CDR3 nucleotides: TGTGCCAGCAGTGGGACTGGATTCCAACAGAATGAGCAGTTCTTC. It codes for CASSGTGFQQNEQFF.

The V gene is TRBV4-2, the J gene TRBJ1-1; D not certain. The CDR3 is made up of 12 amino acids. V lost 1 base and J 2 bases, leaving 2 bases between the germline ends. CDR1 is LGHNA, CDR2 YNFKEQ, per germline. Here the CDR3 reads CASSQANTEAFF. The DNA of the CDR3 is TGTGCCAGCAGCCAAGCTAACACTGAAGCTTTCTTT.

The chain joins TRBV27 to TRBJ2-7; 9 nucleotides agree with TRBD2. This CDR3 contains 14 residues. Germline loops: CDR1 MNHEY, CDR2 SMNVEV (reference sequence). The ends lost 4 bases at V and 3 bases at J; junction bases unmatched: 4. The CDR3 DNA sequence: TGTGCCAGCAGTTCGTCGACTAGCGGCTACGAGCAGTACTTC. Residues: CASSSSTSGYEQYF.

The genes are TRBV29-1 and TRBJ1-1, with TRBD1 matching 10 bases. This CDR3 contains 15 residues. The germline CDR1 and CDR2 sequences are SQVTM and ANQGSEA. With 6 bases clipped from V and 0 bases from J, the junction kept 7 bases outside the gene matches. The CDR3 sequence: CSVFPGQGMNTEAFF. The DNA of the CDR3 is TGCAGCGTGTTTCCGGGACAGGGGATGAACACTGAAGCTTTCTTT.

This chain links TRBV25-1 with TRBJ2-3, with D hard to call. V lost 4 bases and J lost 3, with 11 bases in between. Germline lookup yields CDR1 MGHDK and CDR2 SYGVNS. CDR3 length: 14 amino acids. The CDR3: CASSAWSGTDTQYF. Here the CDR3 DNA reads TGTGCCAGCAGTGCTTGGTCCGGGACAGATACGCAGTATTTT.

The chain uses TRBV19 and TRBJ1-2; a weak D match, TRBD1 (6 bases). Germline assignment: CDR1 LNHDA and CDR2 SQIVND (reference sequence). This CDR3 is built from 12 residues. V lost 4 bases, J lost 4 bases, and 7 bases lay in between. CDR3 residues: CASSRTAYGYTF. The DNA for the CDR3 is TGTGCCAGTAGTAGGACAGCCTATGGCTACACCTTC. The entire variable domain, with the rest obtained from reference TRBV19 and TRBJ1-2, is as follows: DGGITQSPKYLFRKEGQNVTLSCEQNLNHDAMYWYRQDPGQGLRLIYYSQIVNDFQKGDIAEGYSVSREKKESFPLTVTSAQKNPTAFYLCASSRTAYGYTFGSGTRLTVV.

CDR3 sequence (DNA): TGTGCCAGCAGCTCACCCCGAAGCGGTAGCACAGATACGCAGTATTTT. As protein: CASSSPRSGSTDTQYF. The chain has TRBV5-6 and TRBJ2-3; possible D gene TRBD2, 5 bases. CDR1 is SGHDT, CDR2 YYEEEE, per germline. The CDR3 has 16 amino acids. Trimming pared 3 bases from V and 0 bases from J, leaving 14 bases between.

CDR3 residues: CASSLLSGNTEAFF. Here the CDR3 DNA reads TGTGCCAGCAGCTTATTGTCCGGGAACACTGAAGCTTTCTTT. V and J are TRBV7-9 and TRBJ1-1; D gene uncertain. CDR3 length: 14 amino acids. Germline-derived CDR1 and CDR2 are SEHNR and FQNEAQ (reference sequence). With 2 bases removed from V and 1 base from J, the gap between germline ends came to 8 bases.

V is TRBV10-3 and J is TRBJ2-3; 12 nucleotides line up with TRBD2. Germline CDR1 and CDR2: ENHRY and SYGVKD. This CDR3 is built from 15 residues. V gave up 11 bases and J gave up 0 bases; unmatched junction bases: 6. CDR3 residues: CASSGTSGSTDTQYF. For the CDR3, the DNA is TGTGCCTCCTCCGGGACTAGCGGGAGCACAGATACGCAGTATTTT.

This sequence joins TRBV6-1 and TRBJ1-5; D uncertain. Trimming left V 2 bases short and J 0 bases short, with 11 bases between. In germline, CDR1 is MNHNS, CDR2 SASEGT. The CDR3 contains 16 residues. For the CDR3, the DNA is TGTGCCAGCAGTGAATCGTTAGGACTTAGCAATCAGCCCCAGCATTTT. This gives the protein CASSESLGLSNQPQHF.

This chain joins TRBV6-5 and TRBJ2-7, with TRBD2 matching over 11 bases. This CDR3 contains 16 residues. CDR1 and CDR2 (germline): MNHEY, SVGAGI. With V trimmed by 0 bases and J by 5 bases, 6 bases remained unmatched. The CDR3 is CASSYSIAGGVNEQYF. In DNA, the CDR3 is TGTGCCAGCAGTTACTCGATAGCGGGAGGGGTTAACGAGCAGTACTTC.

The rearrangement uses TRBV5-4 and TRBJ1-1; D gene uncertain. Germline V gives CDR1 SGHNT, CDR2 YYREEE (reference sequence). The V gene lost 1 base and the J gene lost 1 base, with 11 bases spanning the gap. There are 15 residues in the CDR3. CDR3 amino acids: CASSLPGSQNTEAFF. In DNA form, the CDR3 reads TGTGCCAGCAGCTTGCCCGGGAGTCAGAACACTGAAGCTTTCTTT.

The chain is built from TRBV2 and TRBJ1-1, with D possibly TRBD1 on 5 matching bases. The CDR3 is 14 residues long. Trimming took 6 bases from V and 5 from J, leaving 16 bases between them. Germline values: CDR1 SNHLY, CDR2 FYNNEI. This CDR3 is CASRDKGIWTEAFF. CDR3 sequence (DNA): TGTGCCAGCAGAGACAAGGGGATTTGGACTGAAGCTTTCTTT.

In the case of this clone: One end of the junction is discordant with germline, which a read error may explain. J is TRBJ2-3 and V is TRBV4-2; D is perhaps TRBD2 (6 bases). CDR1 is LGHNA and CDR2 is YNFKEQ in the germline V gene. CDR3 length equals 17 residues. DNA of the CDR3: TGTGCCAGCAGTCAAGATTGGGGTGGGACTGGCACAGATACGCAGTATTTT. This sequence encodes CASSQDWGGTGTDTQYF.

The gene calls are TRBV11-3 and TRBJ2-5; TRBD2 might be the D (6 bases). Germline loops: CDR1 SGHNT, CDR2 YENEEA. Trimming pared 4 bases from V and 5 bases from J, leaving 20 bases between. The CDR3 is 16 amino acids. CDR3: CASSSQTLLRGETQYF. The CDR3 region has the DNA TGTGCCAGCAGCTCCCAGACATTACTACGGGGGGAGACCCAGTACTTC.

The chain combines TRBV30 with TRBJ1-2; a weak D match, TRBD1 (6 bases). The CDR3 is made up of 11 amino acids. Germline CDR1 and CDR2: GTSNPN and SVGIG (reference sequence). Trimming pared 0 bases from V and 10 bases from J, leaving 9 bases between. The DNA for the CDR3 is TGTGCCTGGAGTGTAGCAGGGGACTACACCTTC. It specifies CAWSVAGDYTF.

The chain recombines TRBV5-4 with TRBJ2-7; D not resolved. Germline loops: CDR1 SGHNT, CDR2 YYREEE (reference sequence). The CDR3 runs to 14 residues. V lost 0 bases to trimming and J lost 1 base, with 8 bases between them. The CDR3 nucleotides read TGTGCCAGCAGCTTGGTCGACTCGTCCTACGAGCAGTACTTC. The encoded protein is CASSLVDSSYEQYF. Variable domain in full (rest from reference TRBV5-4 and TRBJ2-7): ETGVTQSPTHLIKTRGQQVTLRCSSQSGHNTVSWYQQALGQGPQFIFQYYREEENGRGNFPPRFSGLQFPNYSSELNVNALELDDSALYLCASSLVDSSYEQYFGPGTRLTVT.